Below are 28 T cell receptor beta chains sequenced from a single sample in a study of blood T cell repertoires in COVID-19. TCRdb's table, derived via immunoSEQ multiplex PCR, lists solely in-frame clones and lacks some. The data contain fewer than 15,000 clones, approximately 84% of them singletons. The sequencing sample was made of peripheral blood. These receptors were taken from a human donor in a cohort sampled during active COVID-19.

V usage is TRBV21-1 and J usage is TRBJ2-7; no check of the table's D call, TRBD1, against the DNA was made. TRBV21-1 is a documented pseudogene. CDR3 length: 13 amino acids. DNA of the CDR3: TGTGCCAACTCGGGACAGGATGTCTACGAGCAGTACTTC. Its protein product is CANSGQDVYEQYF.

The rearrangement joins TRBV11-3 to TRBJ2-7; 7 positions agree with TRBD2. This CDR3 has 13 residues. Germline CDR1 reads SGHNT; CDR2 reads YENEEA. J gave up 5 bases and V 7 bases, and 8 bases lay outside the gene matches. The CDR3 DNA reads TGTGCCAGCACCCTAGGGGAGGGCCACGAGCAGTACTTC. This encodes CASTLGEGHEQYF. The whole variable domain, filled in from reference TRBV11-3 and TRBJ2-7, reads EAGVVQSPRYKIIEKKQPVAFWCNPISGHNTLYWYLQNLGQGPELLIRYENEEAVDDSQLPKDRFSAERLKGVDSTLKIQPAELGDSAVYLCASTLGEGHEQYFGPGTRLTVT.

The J gene is TRBJ2-2, the V gene TRBV27, with 10 bases identical to TRBD2. The germline V gene has CDR1 MNHEY and CDR2 SMNVEV (reference sequence). The CDR3 is 15 amino acids. Losses at the gene ends were 4 bases for V and 5 bases for J; bases not matched to a gene: 4. The CDR3, as DNA: TGTGCCAGCAGTTCCCAGACTAGCGGGACCGGGGAGCTGTTTTTT. Protein: CASSSQTSGTGELFF.

This chain links TRBV28 with TRBJ1-4, with unresolved D. The CDR3 covers 12 residues. V was pared by 0 bases and J by 8 bases, with 4 bases between. The germline V gene has CDR1 MDHEN and CDR2 SYDVKM. CDR3 residues: CASSLWAEKLFF. The CDR3 DNA is TGTGCCAGCAGTTTATGGGCCGAAAAACTGTTTTTT.

The chain is built from TRBV4-2 and TRBJ1-2; 9 bases align to TRBD1. The CDR3 totals 17 residues. J lost 4 bases, V lost 4 bases, and 13 bases had no gene match. Germline V gives CDR1 LGHNA, CDR2 YNFKEQ. CDR3 loop: CASSPTGTGYLSYGYTF. CDR3 nucleotide sequence: TGTGCCAGCAGCCCTACCGGGACAGGGTATTTGAGCTATGGCTACACCTTC.

The V call is TRBV28, the J call TRBJ1-4; TRBD1 aligns across 9 bases. There are 16 residues in the CDR3. The ends lost 2 bases at V and 6 bases at J; junction bases unmatched: 7. Germline V gene lookup returns CDR1 MDHEN and CDR2 SYDVKM. The CDR3 sequence is CASSLPTGGGHEKLFF. CDR3 nucleotide sequence: TGTGCCAGCAGTTTACCTACAGGGGGCGGGCATGAAAAACTGTTTTTT.

The chain combines TRBV25-1 with TRBJ2-7; unclear D gene. The CDR3 spans 12 residues. Deletions cut 2 bases from V and 6 bases from J, with 8 bases between. From germline, CDR1 is MGHDK and CDR2 SYGVNS. CDR3 sequence: CASSERGFEQYF. CDR3 nucleotide sequence: TGTGCCAGCAGTGAAAGAGGTTTCGAGCAGTACTTC.

The chain uses TRBV27 and TRBJ1-1, with a weak D call TRBD1 (6 bases). Germline CDR1 MNHEY, CDR2 SMNVEV (reference sequence). This CDR3 region has 14 residues. Trimming pared 8 bases from V and 0 bases from J, leaving 13 bases between. The CDR3 nucleotides read TGTGCCAGCGGAAAAGCAGGGGTGAACACTGAAGCTTTCTTT. This translates into CASGKAGVNTEAFF.

The V gene is TRBV29-1, the J gene TRBJ2-7; D is unresolved. V was cut by 0 bases and J by 3 bases, with 3 bases left in between. CDR1 is SQVTM and CDR2 is ANQGSEA in the germline V gene. The CDR3 spans 11 residues. The CDR3 loop is CSVEDFYEQYF. The CDR3 nucleotides are TGCAGCGTTGAAGACTTCTACGAGCAGTACTTC.

The chain has TRBV28 and TRBJ2-7; 14 bases map to TRBD2. Trimming cost V 3 bases and J 0 bases; bases outside gene matches: 22. Per germline, CDR1 MDHEN and CDR2 SYDVKM. This CDR3 is 23 amino acids long. CDR3 in DNA: TGTGCCAGCAGTTTGTTCGGGAGACTCGGGGGGACTAGCGGGAGAGAGAGCTCCTACGAGCAGTACTTC. Amino acid sequence: CASSLFGRLGGTSGRESSYEQYF. The variable domain in full, completed from reference TRBV28 and TRBJ2-7, reads DVKVTQSSRYLVKRTGEKVFLECVQDMDHENMFWYRQDPGLGLRLIYFSYDVKMKEKGDIPEGYSVSREKKERFSLILESASTNQTSMYLCASSLFGRLGGTSGRESSYEQYFGPGTRLTVT.

The chain links TRBV18 to TRBJ2-2; no clear D. The CDR3 length is 11 residues. With 5 bases removed from V and 6 bases from J, the gap between germline ends came to 4 bases. Germline V gene lookup returns CDR1 KGHSH and CDR2 LQKENI. The CDR3 reads CASSLSGELFF. The CDR3 DNA reads as TGTGCCAGCTCATTATCCGGGGAGCTGTTTTTT.

This clone was counted a single time. The V gene is TRBV11-2, the J gene TRBJ2-3; TRBD2 matches at 8 bases. The germline V gene has CDR1 SGHAT and CDR2 FQNNGV. Trimming cost V 2 bases and J 7 bases; bases outside gene matches: 5. The CDR3 loop spans 14 amino acids. The CDR3 region has the DNA TGTGCCAGCAGCTTACCGAGCGGGAGAAATACGCAGTATTTT. Amino acids: CASSLPSGRNTQYF.

The rearrangement joins TRBV19 to TRBJ2-1; TRBD2 matches at 9 bases. CDR1 is LNHDA and CDR2 is SQIVND in the germline V gene (reference sequence). There are 13 residues in the CDR3. The V and J ends lost 5 bases and 9 bases, in that order; junction bases with no gene match: 5. The CDR3 nucleotides are TGTGCCAGTAGTGTAATAGCGGGAGTTGAGCAGTTCTTC. This codes for CASSVIAGVEQFF. Using reference TRBV19 and TRBJ2-1 for the parts outside the CDR3, the full variable domain is DGGITQSPKYLFRKEGQNVTLSCEQNLNHDAMYWYRQDPGQGLRLIYYSQIVNDFQKGDIAEGYSVSREKKESFPLTVTSAQKNPTAFYLCASSVIAGVEQFFGPGTRLTVL.

V is TRBV7-2 and J is TRBJ2-7; TRBD2 matches 7 bases. The CDR3 extends over 13 amino acids. The trim removed 8 bases at V and 7 bases at J, leaving 11 bases unmatched. The germline CDR1 and CDR2 sequences are SGHTA and FQGNSA. CDR3 sequence: CASSEAGLHEQYF. Here the CDR3 DNA reads TGTGCCAGCTCCGAAGCGGGGCTGCATGAGCAGTACTTC.

The rearrangement uses TRBV7-3 and TRBJ2-7; TRBD1 is a possible D gene (5 bases). From germline, CDR1 is SGHTA and CDR2 FQGTGA. The V gene lost 6 bases and the J gene lost 5 bases, with 14 bases spanning the gap. This CDR3 has 13 residues. The CDR3 loop is CASSLAPGNEQYF. CDR3 DNA: TGTGCCAGCAGTTTGGCGCCAGGGAACGAGCAGTACTTC.

This clone was picked up a small number of times. J is TRBJ2-7 and V is TRBV10-3, with unresolved D. The CDR3 has 14 residues. Germline assignment: CDR1 ENHRY and CDR2 SYGVKD. Trimming cost V 2 bases and J 5 bases, with 13 bases left between them. CDR3 loop: CAISEPSGEDEQYF. The CDR3 bases are TGTGCCATCAGTGAGCCCTCCGGAGAAGACGAGCAGTACTTC.

The V call is TRBV4-1, the J call TRBJ1-3; 8 bases match TRBD1. Germline V lookup: CDR1 MGHRA, CDR2 YSYEKL. With V trimmed by 4 bases and J by 5 bases, 4 bases remained unmatched. The CDR3 runs to 14 residues. The CDR3 DNA sequence: TGCGCCAGCAGCCCGACAGGGGCGCGAAACACCATATATTTT. Its protein is CASSPTGARNTIYF.

The J gene is TRBJ2-3, the V gene TRBV6-4; possible D gene TRBD2, 6 bases. This CDR3 has 15 amino acids. Germline V CDR1 and CDR2: MRHNA, SNTAGT. V lost 0 bases, J lost 2 bases, and 9 bases lay in between. Here the CDR3 DNA reads TGTGCCAGCAGTGACTCCCCGGGAGACACAGATACGCAGTATTTT. This gives the protein CASSDSPGDTDTQYF.

V and J are TRBV7-9 and TRBJ1-1, with unresolved D. CDR1 is SEHNR and CDR2 is FQNEAQ in the germline V gene (reference sequence). The CDR3 loop spans 15 amino acids. Trimming removed 5 bases from V and 6 bases from J, with 19 bases in between. The DNA for the CDR3 is TGTGCCAGCAGCCTGGGGTATGGACTTGGTGCTGAAGCTTTCTTT. Translated: CASSLGYGLGAEAFF. The full variable domain, completed using reference TRBV7-9 and TRBJ1-1, is DTGVSQNPRHKITKRGQNVTFRCDPISEHNRLYWYRQTLGQGPEFLTYFQNEAQLEKSRLLSDRFSAERPKGSFSTLEIQRTEQGDSAMYLCASSLGYGLGAEAFFGQGTRLTVV.

This sequence joins TRBV7-8 and TRBJ2-3, with TRBD2 identical over 9 bases. The CDR3 runs 16 residues. Germline CDR1 and CDR2: SGHVS and FQNEAQ. The junction had 8 bases not matched to a gene; V was cut back by 2 bases and J by 5 bases. DNA for the CDR3: TGTGCCAGCAGCTTAAGGGCTAGCGGGACGGTAGATACGCAGTATTTT. Protein product: CASSLRASGTVDTQYF.

The chain couples TRBV11-3 to TRBJ2-1; perhaps TRBD1 as D (6 bases). Per the germline V gene, CDR1 is SGHNT and CDR2 is YENEEA. The CDR3 contains 15 residues. The V end was cut by 5 bases, the J end by 3 bases, with 14 bases between. The CDR3 region has the DNA TGTGCCAGCAGCCTTAGACAGGATTTCTACAATGAGCAGTTCTTC. This codes for CASSLRQDFYNEQFF.

The V and J genes are TRBV24-1 and TRBJ2-3, with TRBD2 matching over 8 bases. Germline trimming cut 2 bases from V and 5 bases from J; bases unmatched to any gene: 5. Germline CDR1 is KGHDR and CDR2 is SFDVKD. This CDR3 region has 15 residues. The CDR3 bases are TGTGCCACCAGTGATTCCCAGCGGGAGTTAGATACGCAGTATTTT. Protein sequence: CATSDSQRELDTQYF.

The rearrangement uses TRBV7-2 and TRBJ1-1; a weak D match, TRBD1 (6 bases). In germline, CDR1 is SGHTA, CDR2 FQGNSA. This CDR3 region has 15 residues. Trimming removed 6 bases at V and 1 base at J, with 15 bases between. This CDR3 is CASSLFGGPNTEAFF. CDR3 coding DNA: TGTGCCAGCAGTCTCTTTGGGGGCCCGAACACTGAAGCTTTCTTT.

This clone was recorded only once. The V and J genes are TRBV9 and TRBJ1-5, with D hard to call. CDR3 size: 15 residues. The germline gives CDR1 SGDLS, CDR2 YYNGEE. V was trimmed by 0 bases and J by 4 bases, leaving 11 bases between them. CDR3: CASSVGGAGNQPQHF. Here the CDR3 DNA reads TGTGCCAGCAGCGTAGGGGGAGCTGGGAATCAGCCCCAGCATTTT.

This chain joins TRBV28 and TRBJ1-1; D possibly corresponds to TRBD1 (6 bases). The CDR3 has 14 residues. Germline V gives CDR1 MDHEN, CDR2 SYDVKM. With 4 bases removed from V and 5 bases from J, the gap between germline ends came to 14 bases. DNA of the CDR3: TGTGCCAGCAGTTACCCCCAGGGGAGAACTGAAGCTTTCTTT. Encoded protein: CASSYPQGRTEAFF.

Only a few counts were recorded for this clone. This chain links TRBV19 with TRBJ2-6; 7 nucleotides agree with TRBD1. Per the germline V gene, CDR1 is LNHDA and CDR2 is SQIVND (reference sequence). After removal of 3 bases from V and 0 bases from J, the junction contained 2 bases not matched to a gene. The CDR3 is made up of 16 amino acids. CDR3 protein: CASSMTGHSGANVLTF. For the CDR3, the DNA is TGTGCCAGTAGTATGACAGGGCACTCTGGGGCCAACGTCCTGACTTTC.

The V gene is TRBV9, the J gene TRBJ1-1; 7 bases map to TRBD1. Unmatched junction bases numbered 9, after V lost 4 bases and J lost 0 bases. Per germline, CDR1 SGDLS and CDR2 YYNGEE. The CDR3 consists of 16 residues. In nucleotides, the CDR3 is TGTGCCAGCAGCCCGTCCCCGACAGGGTTGAACACTGAAGCTTTCTTT. It yields the protein CASSPSPTGLNTEAFF.

This clone occurred many times. The chain joins TRBV7-8 to TRBJ1-5; 7 bases fit TRBD1. J gave up 1 base and V 5 bases, and 2 bases lay outside the gene matches. The CDR3 is 14 amino acids. Germline V gene sequence: CDR1 SGHVS, CDR2 FQNEAQ. CDR3: CASSLTGSNQPQHF. CDR3 DNA sequence: TGTGCCAGCAGCCTGACAGGGAGCAATCAGCCCCAGCATTTT.